This T cell receptor beta chain is from a study of T cell repertoires in cytomegalovirus infection. V shed 4 bases, J shed 4 bases, and the junction held 8 bases outside the gene matches. Per the germline V gene, CDR1 is MGHRA and CDR2 is YSYEKL. The CDR3 is 16 amino acids. Study-wide results and caveats: Adding up the frequency of public TCR beta families identified people who carried CMV plus the relevant HLA.

TCRdb re-analysed the reads in MiXCR, keeping a single row per CDR3 protein. This sample yields 170,000 or so distinct CDR3 sequences, of which 14% are seen a single time; over 25% belongs to the top ten. This clonotype was detected ten times or more. The antigen remains unidentified. The chain combines TRBV4-1 with TRBJ2-4; 9 bases map to TRBD1. This TCR derives from a human donor in good health (CMV status not recorded). Some clones in this sample may be carry-over from other donors' samples. The sequencing sample was made of PBMCs. CDR3: CASSRMSGTGKNIQYF. In nucleotides, the CDR3 is TGCGCCAGCAGCCGCATGTCCGGGACAGGGAAAAACATTCAGTACTTC.